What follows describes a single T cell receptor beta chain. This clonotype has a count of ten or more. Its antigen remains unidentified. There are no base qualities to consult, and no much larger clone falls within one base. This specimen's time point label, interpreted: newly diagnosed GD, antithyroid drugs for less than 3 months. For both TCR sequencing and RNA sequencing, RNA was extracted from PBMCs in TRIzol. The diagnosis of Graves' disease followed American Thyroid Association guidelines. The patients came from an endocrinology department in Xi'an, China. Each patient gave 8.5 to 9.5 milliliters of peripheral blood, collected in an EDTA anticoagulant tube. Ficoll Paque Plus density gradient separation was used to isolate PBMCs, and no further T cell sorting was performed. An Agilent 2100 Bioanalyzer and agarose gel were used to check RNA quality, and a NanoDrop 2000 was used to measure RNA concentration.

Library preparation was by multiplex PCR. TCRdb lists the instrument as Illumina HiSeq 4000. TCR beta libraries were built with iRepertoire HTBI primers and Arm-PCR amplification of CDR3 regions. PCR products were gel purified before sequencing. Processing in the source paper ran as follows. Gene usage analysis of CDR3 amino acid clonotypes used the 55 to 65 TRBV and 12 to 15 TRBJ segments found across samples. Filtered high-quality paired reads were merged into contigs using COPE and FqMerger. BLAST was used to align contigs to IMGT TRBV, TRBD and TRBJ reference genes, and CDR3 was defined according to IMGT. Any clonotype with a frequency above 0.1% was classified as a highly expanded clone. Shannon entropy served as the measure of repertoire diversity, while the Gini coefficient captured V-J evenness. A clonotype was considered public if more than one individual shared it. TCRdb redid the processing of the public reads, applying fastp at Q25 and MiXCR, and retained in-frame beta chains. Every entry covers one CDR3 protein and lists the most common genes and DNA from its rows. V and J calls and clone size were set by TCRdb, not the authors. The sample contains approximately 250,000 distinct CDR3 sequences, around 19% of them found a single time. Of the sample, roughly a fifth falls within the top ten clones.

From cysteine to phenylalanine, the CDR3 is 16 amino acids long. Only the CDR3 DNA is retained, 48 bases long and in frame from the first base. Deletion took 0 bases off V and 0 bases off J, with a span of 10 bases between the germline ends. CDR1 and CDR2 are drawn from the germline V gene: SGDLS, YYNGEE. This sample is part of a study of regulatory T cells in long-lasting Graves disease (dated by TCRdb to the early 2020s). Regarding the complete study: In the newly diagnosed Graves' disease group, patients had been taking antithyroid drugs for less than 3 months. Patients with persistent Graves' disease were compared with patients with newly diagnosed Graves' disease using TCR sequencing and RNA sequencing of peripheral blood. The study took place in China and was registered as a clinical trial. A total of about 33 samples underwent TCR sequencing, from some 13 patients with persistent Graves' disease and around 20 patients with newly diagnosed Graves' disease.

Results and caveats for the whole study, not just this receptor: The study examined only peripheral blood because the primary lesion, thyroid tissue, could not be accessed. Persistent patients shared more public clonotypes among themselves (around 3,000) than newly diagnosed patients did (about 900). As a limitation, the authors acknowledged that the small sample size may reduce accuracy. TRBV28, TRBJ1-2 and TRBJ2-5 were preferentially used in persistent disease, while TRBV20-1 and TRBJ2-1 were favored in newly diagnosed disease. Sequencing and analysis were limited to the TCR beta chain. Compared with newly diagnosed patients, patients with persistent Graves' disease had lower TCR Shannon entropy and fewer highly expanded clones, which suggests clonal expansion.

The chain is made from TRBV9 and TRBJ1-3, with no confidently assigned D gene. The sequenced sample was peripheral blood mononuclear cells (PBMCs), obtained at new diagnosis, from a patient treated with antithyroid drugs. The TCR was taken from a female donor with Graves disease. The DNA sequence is TGTGCCAGCAGCGTAGCTGTGACGACCTCTGGAAACACCATATATTTT. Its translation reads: CASSVAVTTSGNTIYF.